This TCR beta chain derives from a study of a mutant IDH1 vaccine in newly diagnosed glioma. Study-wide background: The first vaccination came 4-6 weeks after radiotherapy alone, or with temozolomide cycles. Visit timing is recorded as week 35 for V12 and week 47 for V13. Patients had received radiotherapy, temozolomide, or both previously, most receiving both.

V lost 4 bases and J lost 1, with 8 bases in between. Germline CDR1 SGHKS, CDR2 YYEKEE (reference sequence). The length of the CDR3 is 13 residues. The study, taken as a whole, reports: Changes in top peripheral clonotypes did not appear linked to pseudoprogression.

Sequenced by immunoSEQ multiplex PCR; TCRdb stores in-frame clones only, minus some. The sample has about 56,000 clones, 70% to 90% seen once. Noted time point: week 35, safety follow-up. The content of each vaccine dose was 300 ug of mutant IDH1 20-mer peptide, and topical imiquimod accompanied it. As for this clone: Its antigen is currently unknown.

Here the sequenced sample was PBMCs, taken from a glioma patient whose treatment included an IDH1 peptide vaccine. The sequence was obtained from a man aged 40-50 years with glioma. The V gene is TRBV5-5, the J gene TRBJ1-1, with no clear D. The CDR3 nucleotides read TGTGCCAGCAGCAACAAGAGGAACACTGAAGCTTTCTTT. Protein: CASSNKRNTEAFF.